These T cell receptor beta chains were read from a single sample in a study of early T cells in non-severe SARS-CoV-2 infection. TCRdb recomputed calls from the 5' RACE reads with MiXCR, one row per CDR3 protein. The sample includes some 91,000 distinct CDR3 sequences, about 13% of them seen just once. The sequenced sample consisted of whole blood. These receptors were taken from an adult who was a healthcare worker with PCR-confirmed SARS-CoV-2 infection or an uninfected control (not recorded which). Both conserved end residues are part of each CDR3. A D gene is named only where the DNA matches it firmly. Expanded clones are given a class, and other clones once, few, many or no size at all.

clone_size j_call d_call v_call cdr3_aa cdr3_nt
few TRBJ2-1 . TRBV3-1 CASSPLRFGWGYNEQFF TGTGCCAGCAGCCCTCTGAGGTTCGGGTGGGGGTACAATGAGCAGTTCTTC
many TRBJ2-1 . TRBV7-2 CASSSAPVSGQFF TGTGCCAGCAGCTCCGCCCCGGTGTCGGGACAGTTCTTC
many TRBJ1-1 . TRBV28 CASSLNSRGNTEAFF TGTGCCAGCAGTTTAAACAGCAGGGGGAACACTGAAGCTTTCTTT
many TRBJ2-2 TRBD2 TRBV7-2 CASSPSAGLAANTGELFF TGTGCCAGCAGCCCGAGCGCGGGACTAGCGGCGAACACCGGGGAGCTGTTTTTT
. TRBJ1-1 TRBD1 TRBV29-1 CSVDGVRGRSTEAFF TGCAGCGTTGATGGTGTCAGGGGGAGGAGCACTGAAGCTTTCTTT
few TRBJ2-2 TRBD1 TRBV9 CASSAGTGTNTGELFF TGTGCCAGCAGCGCGGGGACAGGGACGAACACCGGGGAGCTGTTTTTT
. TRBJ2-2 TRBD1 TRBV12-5 CASGLRGTAGELFF TGTGCTAGTGGTTTAAGAGGGACAGCCGGGGAGCTGTTTTTT
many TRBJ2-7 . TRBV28 CASEARGSVGQYF TGTGCCAGCGAGGCCAGGGGTTCCGTCGGGCAGTACTTC
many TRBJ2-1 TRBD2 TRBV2 CASSATSGGHNEQFF TGTGCCAGCAGTGCTACTAGCGGGGGTCACAATGAGCAGTTCTTC
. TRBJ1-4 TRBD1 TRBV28 CASSRQGTVKLFF TGTGCCAGCAGTCGACAGGGAACAGTAAAACTGTTTTTT
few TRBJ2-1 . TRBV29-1 CSGKSLVDEQFF TGCAGCGGAAAATCCTTAGTCGATGAGCAGTTCTTC
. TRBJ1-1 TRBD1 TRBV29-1 CSVFRGGTEAFF TGCAGCGTTTTCAGGGGGGGCACTGAAGCTTTCTTT
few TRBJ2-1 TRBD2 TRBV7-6 CASSSPSGGANEQFF TGTGCCAGCAGCTCCCCTAGCGGGGGGGCCAATGAGCAGTTCTTC
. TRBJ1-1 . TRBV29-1 CSVEGRGNTEAFF TGCAGCGTTGAAGGACGGGGGAACACTGAAGCTTTCTTT
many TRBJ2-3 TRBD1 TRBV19 CASRAQGALDTQYF TGTGCCAGTAGGGCACAGGGGGCTTTAGATACGCAGTATTTT
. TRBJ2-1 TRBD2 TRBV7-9 CASTLAGLGTPREQFF TGTGCCAGCACCCTGGCGGGACTAGGGACCCCTCGCGAGCAGTTCTTC
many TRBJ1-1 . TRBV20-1 CSARDFRGTEAFF TGCAGTGCTAGAGATTTTCGGGGGACTGAAGCTTTCTTT
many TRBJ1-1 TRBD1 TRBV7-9 CASSLTGVDSEAFF TGTGCCAGCAGCTTGACAGGGGTCGATTCTGAAGCTTTCTTT
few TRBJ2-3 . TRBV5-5 CASSARLVDTQYF TGTGCCAGCAGCGCCAGACTAGTGGATACGCAGTATTTT
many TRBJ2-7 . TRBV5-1 CASSLAAGLPYEQYF TGCGCCAGCAGCTTGGCGGCGGGGCTACCCTACGAGCAGTACTTC
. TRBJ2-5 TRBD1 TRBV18 CASSPPGGGQAGTQYF TGTGCCAGCTCACCTCCCGGCGGTGGACAGGCAGGGACCCAGTACTTC
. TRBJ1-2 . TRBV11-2 CASSLRPGQSGDGYTF TGTGCCAGCAGCCTCCGACCCGGACAGTCCGGTGATGGCTACACCTTC
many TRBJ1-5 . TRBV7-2 CASSLASRGRSNQPQHF TGTGCCAGCAGCTTAGCGAGTCGGGGGCGGAGCAATCAGCCCCAGCATTTT
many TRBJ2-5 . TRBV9 CASSVRGTGQETQYF TGTGCCAGCAGCGTTCGAGGGACGGGCCAAGAGACCCAGTACTTC
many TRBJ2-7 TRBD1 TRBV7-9 CASSIPGTGSYEQYF TGTGCCAGCAGCATCCCCGGGACAGGGTCCTACGAGCAGTACTTC
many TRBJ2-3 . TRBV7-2 CASSLVRADTQYF TGTGCCAGCAGCTTAGTCCGGGCAGATACGCAGTATTTT
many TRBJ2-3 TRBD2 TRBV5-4 CASSLSSGGMTDTQYF TGTGCCAGCAGCTTGTCTAGCGGGGGGATGACAGATACGCAGTATTTT
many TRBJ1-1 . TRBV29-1 CSVEGPGTEAFF TGCAGCGTTGAAGGACCGGGGACTGAAGCTTTCTTT
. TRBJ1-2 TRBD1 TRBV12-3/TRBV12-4 CASSTRQGFSGYTF TGTGCCAGCAGTACCCGACAGGGTTTTTCTGGCTACACCTTC
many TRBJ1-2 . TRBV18 CASSPNAQGSNYGYTF TGTGCCAGCTCACCAAATGCCCAGGGCTCTAACTATGGCTACACCTTC
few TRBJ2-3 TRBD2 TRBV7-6 CASSLLAGGGHLSDTQYF TGTGCCAGCAGCTTACTAGCGGGGGGCGGCCACCTTAGCGATACGCAGTATTTT
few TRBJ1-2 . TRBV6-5 CASSYSAAGYGYTF TGTGCCAGCAGTTACTCCGCGGCGGGATATGGCTACACCTTC
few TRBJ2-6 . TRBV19 CASSSQSSGANVLTF TGTGCCAGTAGTTCACAGAGCTCTGGGGCCAACGTCCTGACTTTC
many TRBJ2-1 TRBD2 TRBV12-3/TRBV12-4 CASSIPLTSGGPQFF TGTGCCAGCAGTATACCCCTGACTAGCGGGGGCCCGCAGTTCTTC
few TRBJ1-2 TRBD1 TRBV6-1 CASSEGPGQQYGYTF TGTGCCAGCAGTGAAGGGCCGGGACAGCAATATGGCTACACCTTC
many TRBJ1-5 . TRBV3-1 CASSQRGNQPQHF TGTGCCAGCAGCCAAAGGGGTAATCAGCCCCAGCATTTT
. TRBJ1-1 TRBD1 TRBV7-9 CASSFGDRGAEAFF TGTGCCAGCAGCTTCGGAGACAGGGGGGCTGAAGCTTTCTTT
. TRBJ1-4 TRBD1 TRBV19 CVSTLPGQSEKLFF TGTGTCAGTACCTTACCGGGACAGAGCGAAAAACTGTTTTTT
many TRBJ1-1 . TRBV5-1 CASSSRMTGTGNTEAFF TGCGCCAGCAGCTCCCGTATGACAGGAACGGGGAACACTGAAGCTTTCTTT
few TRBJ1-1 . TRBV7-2 CASSPRATWGTEAFF TGTGCCAGCAGCCCGAGGGCTACATGGGGCACTGAAGCTTTCTTT
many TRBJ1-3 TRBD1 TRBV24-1 CATSDPDRADSSKPGNTIYF TGTGCCACCAGTGATCCTGACAGGGCGGATTCAAGCAAGCCCGGAAACACCATATATTTT
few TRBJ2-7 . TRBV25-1 CASSERPYEQYF TGTGCCAGCAGTGAAAGGCCCTACGAGCAGTACTTC
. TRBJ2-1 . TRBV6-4 CASSVYIYNEQFF TGTGCCAGCAGTGTATACATATACAATGAGCAGTTCTTC
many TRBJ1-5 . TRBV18 CASSRKIHQPQHF TGTGCCAGCTCACGGAAGATCCATCAGCCCCAGCATTTT
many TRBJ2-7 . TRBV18 CASSPGQQNYEQYF TGTGCCAGCTCCCCTGGACAGCAGAACTACGAGCAGTACTTC
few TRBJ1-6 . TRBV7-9 CASSSDGSYNSPLHF TGTGCCAGCAGCTCGGACGGCTCCTATAATTCACCCCTCCATTTT
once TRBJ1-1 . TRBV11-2 CASSSGRGAEAFF TGTGCCAGCAGCTCGGGCAGGGGTGCTGAAGCTTTCTTT
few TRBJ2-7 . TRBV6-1 CASSDDGREQYF TGTGCCAGCAGCGATGACGGCAGGGAGCAGTACTTC